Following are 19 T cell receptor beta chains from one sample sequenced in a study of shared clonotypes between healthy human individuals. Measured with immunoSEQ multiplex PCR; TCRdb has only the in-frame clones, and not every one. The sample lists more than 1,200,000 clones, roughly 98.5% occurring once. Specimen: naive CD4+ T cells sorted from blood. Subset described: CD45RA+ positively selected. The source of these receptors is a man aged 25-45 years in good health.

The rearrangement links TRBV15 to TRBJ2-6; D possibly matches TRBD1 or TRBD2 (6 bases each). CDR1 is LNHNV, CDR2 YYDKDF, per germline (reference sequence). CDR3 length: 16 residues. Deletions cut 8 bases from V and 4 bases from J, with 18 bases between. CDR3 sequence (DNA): TGTGCCACCCTAGAGCCGGGGGCGCCAGGGGCCAACGTCCTGACTTTC. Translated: CATLEPGAPGANVLTF.

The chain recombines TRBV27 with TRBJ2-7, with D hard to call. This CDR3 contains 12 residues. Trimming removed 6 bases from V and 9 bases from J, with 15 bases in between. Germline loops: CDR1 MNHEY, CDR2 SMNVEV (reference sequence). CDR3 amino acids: CASSSMVSVQYF. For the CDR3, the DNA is TGTGCCAGCAGCTCGATGGTGTCTGTGCAGTACTTC.

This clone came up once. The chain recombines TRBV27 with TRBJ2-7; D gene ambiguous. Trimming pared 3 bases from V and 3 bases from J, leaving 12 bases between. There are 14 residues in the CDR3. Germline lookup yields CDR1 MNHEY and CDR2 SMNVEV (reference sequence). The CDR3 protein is CASSFSTTLYEQYF. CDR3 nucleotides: TGTGCCAGCAGTTTCTCTACCACGCTCTACGAGCAGTACTTC.

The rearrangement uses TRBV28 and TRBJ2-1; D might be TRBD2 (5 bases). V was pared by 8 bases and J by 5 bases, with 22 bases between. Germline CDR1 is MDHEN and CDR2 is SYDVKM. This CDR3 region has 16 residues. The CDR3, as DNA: TGTGCCAGCGGTACCCGGACGCTAGCACCCAACAATGAGCAGTTCTTC. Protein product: CASGTRTLAPNNEQFF.

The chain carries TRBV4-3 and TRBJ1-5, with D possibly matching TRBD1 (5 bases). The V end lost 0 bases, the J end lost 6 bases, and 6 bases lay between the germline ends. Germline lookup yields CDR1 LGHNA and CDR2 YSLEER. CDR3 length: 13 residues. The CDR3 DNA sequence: TGCGCCAGCAGCCAAGACAGGGCTCAGCCCCAGCATTTT. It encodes CASSQDRAQPQHF.

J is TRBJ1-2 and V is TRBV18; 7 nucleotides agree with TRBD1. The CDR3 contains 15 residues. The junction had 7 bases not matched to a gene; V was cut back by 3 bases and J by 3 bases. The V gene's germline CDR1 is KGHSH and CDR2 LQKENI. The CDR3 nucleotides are TGTGCCAGCTCACCTGACGCCGACAGGGACTATGGCTACACCTTC. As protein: CASSPDADRDYGYTF. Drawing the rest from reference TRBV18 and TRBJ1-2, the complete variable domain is NAGVMQNPRHLVRRRGQEARLRCSPMKGHSHVYWYRQLPEEGLKFMVYLQKENIIDESGMPKERFSAEFPKEGPSILRIQQVVRGDSAAYFCASSPDADRDYGYTFGSGTRLTVV.

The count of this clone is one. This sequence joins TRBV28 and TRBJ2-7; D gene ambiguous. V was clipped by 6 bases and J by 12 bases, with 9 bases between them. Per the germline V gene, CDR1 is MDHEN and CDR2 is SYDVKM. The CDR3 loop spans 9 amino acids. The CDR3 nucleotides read TGTGCCAGCAGCCCAGGACCGTACTTC. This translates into CASSPGPYF.

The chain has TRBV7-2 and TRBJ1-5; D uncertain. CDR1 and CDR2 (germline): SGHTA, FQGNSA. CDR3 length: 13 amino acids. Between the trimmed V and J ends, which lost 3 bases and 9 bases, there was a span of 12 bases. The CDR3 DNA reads TGTGCCAGCAGCTTTGGGATCAGTGGGCCCCAGCATTTT. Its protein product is CASSFGISGPQHF. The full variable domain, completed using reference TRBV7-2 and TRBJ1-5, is GAGVSQSPSNKVTEKGKDVELRCDPISGHTALYWYRQSLGQGLEFLIYFQGNSAPDKSGLPSDRFSAERTGGSVSTLTIQRTQQEDSAVYLCASSFGISGPQHFGDGTRLSIL.

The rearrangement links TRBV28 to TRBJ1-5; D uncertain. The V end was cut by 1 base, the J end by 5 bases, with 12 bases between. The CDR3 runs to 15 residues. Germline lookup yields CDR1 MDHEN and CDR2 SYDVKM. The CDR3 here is CASSLSPGTYQPQHF. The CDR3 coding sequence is TGTGCCAGCAGTTTATCTCCAGGTACCTATCAGCCCCAGCATTTT.

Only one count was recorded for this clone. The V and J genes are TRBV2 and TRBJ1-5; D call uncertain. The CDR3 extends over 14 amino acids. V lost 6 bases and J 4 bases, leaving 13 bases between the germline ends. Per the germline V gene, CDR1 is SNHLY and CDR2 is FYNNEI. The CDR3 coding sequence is TGTGCCAGCAGGACCTTGGCCGGTAATCAGCCCCAGCATTTT. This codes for CASRTLAGNQPQHF.

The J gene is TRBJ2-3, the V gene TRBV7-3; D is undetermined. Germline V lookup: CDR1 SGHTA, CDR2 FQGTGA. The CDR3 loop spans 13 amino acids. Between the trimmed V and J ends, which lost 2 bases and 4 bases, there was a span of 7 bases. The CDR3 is CASSLGTADTQYF. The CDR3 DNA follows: TGTGCCAGCAGCTTAGGCACCGCAGATACGCAGTATTTT.

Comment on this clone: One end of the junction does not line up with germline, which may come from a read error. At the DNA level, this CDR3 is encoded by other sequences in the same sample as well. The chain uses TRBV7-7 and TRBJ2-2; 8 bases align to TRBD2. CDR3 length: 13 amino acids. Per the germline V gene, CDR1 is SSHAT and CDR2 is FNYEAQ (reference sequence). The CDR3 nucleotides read TGTGCTAGCAGCTTAGCGGGGACCGGGGAGCTGTTTTTT. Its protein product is CASSLAGTGELFF.

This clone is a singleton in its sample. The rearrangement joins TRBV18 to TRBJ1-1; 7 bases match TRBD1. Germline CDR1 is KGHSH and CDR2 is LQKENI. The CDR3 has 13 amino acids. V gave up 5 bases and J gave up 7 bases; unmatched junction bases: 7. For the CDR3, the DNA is TGTGCCAGCTCATCGACAGGGTTAAGTGAAGCTTTCTTT. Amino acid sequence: CASSSTGLSEAFF.

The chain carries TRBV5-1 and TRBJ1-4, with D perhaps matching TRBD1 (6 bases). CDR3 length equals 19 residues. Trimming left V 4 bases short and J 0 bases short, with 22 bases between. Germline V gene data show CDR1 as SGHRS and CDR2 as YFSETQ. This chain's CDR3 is CASSGLAGTPFTTNEKLFF. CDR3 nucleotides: TGCGCCAGCAGCGGACTTGCCGGGACACCCTTCACAACTAATGAAAAACTGTTTTTT.

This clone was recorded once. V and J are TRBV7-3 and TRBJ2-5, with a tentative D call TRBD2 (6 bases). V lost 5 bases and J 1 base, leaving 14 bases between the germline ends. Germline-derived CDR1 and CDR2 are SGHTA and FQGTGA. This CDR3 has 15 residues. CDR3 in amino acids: CASSTSSGLQETQYF. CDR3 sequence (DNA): TGTGCCAGCAGCACGAGTAGCGGACTCCAAGAGACCCAGTACTTC.

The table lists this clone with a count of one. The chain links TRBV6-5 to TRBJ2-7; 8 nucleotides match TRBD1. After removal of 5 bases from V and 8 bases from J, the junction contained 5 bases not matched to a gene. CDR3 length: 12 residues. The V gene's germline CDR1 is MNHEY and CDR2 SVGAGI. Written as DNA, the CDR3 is TGTGCCAGCAGTAGGACAGGGAATCAGCAGTACTTC. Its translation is CASSRTGNQQYF.

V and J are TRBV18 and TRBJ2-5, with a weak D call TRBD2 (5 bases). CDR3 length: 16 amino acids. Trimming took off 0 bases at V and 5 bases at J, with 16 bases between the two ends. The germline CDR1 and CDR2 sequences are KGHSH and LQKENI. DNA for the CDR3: TGTGCCAGCTCACCACCGGGGAGTCGCGTGGGCGAGACCCAGTACTTC. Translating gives CASSPPGSRVGETQYF.

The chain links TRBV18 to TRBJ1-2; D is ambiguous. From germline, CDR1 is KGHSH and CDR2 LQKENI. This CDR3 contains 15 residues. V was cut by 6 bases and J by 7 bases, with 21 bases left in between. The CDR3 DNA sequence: TGTGCCAGCTCTACTGGCGCTGGCCGGGATTTTGGCTACACCTTC. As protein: CASSTGAGRDFGYTF.

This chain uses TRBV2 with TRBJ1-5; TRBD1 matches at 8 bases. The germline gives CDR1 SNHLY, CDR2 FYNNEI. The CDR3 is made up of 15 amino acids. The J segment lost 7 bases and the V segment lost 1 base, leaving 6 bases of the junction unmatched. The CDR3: CASSEDWQGAQPQHF. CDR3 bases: TGTGCCAGCAGTGAAGACTGGCAGGGGGCACAGCCCCAGCATTTT.